In this sample, the clone carrying this TCR beta chain turned up a few times. Its antigen is as yet unknown. In germline, CDR1 is LNHDA, CDR2 SQIVND (reference sequence). Trimming took off 6 bases at V and 10 bases at J, with 15 bases between the two ends. The CDR3 spans 12 residues. This specimen belongs to a study of cytomegalovirus exposure and HLA in healthy donors. Study-level information: T cells numbering approximately 170 million yielded some 120 million unique TCR beta sequences in an earlier analysis.

Whole-study findings and limits: Later work associated fewer than 20,000 TCR beta sequences with HLA alleles at 0.05 false discovery rate. HLA-A and HLA-B allele assignments for most subjects were reportedly predicted accurately using TCR beta sequences.

The PCR used 60 Vbeta and 13 Jbeta primers. Methods used by the authors: It was a later analysis that counted tens of millions of unique TCR beta chains, of which roughly 10 million were shared. The assay was immunoSEQ multiplex PCR, and TCRdb's table has in-frame clones only and misses some. V, J and clone size reflect that table, while D and trimming were determined from the DNA. The table records over 90,000 clones, 81% of them present only once. V and J are TRBV19 and TRBJ1-1; weak D call: TRBD1 (6 bases). The clonotype comes from a man aged 35-49 years in good health and CMV-seropositive. The sequencing sample was made of PBMCs. The CDR3, as DNA: TGTGCCAGTAGCCTGGGACAAGTTGCAGCTTTCTTT. This codes for CASSLGQVAAFF.